One and the same sample provided the 7 T cell receptor beta chains below, sequenced in a study of T cell responses to AZD1222 COVID-19 vaccine. Using immunoSEQ multiplex PCR, the repertoire was profiled, and TCRdb retains in-frame clones only, with some absent. Here the sample spans roughly 180,000 clones, about 90% being singletons. The material was peripheral blood, obtained 28 days after the second AZD1222 dose. The receptor source for this set is an adult who received the AZD1222 COVID-19 vaccine.

The chain combines TRBV4-1 with TRBJ2-3; 8 nucleotides align to TRBD2. This CDR3 is 16 amino acids long. V lost 3 bases to trimming and J lost 2 bases; unmatched junction nucleotides: 7. Germline V gene data show CDR1 as MGHRA and CDR2 as YSYEKL. CDR3 sequence (DNA): TGCGCCAGCAGCCAGAGGAGCGGGGGACTCACAGATACGCAGTATTTT. This gives the protein CASSQRSGGLTDTQYF.

The chain couples TRBV6-1 to TRBJ1-1; tentatively, D is TRBD1 (5 bases). CDR1 is MNHNS and CDR2 is SASEGT in the germline V gene. The CDR3 is made up of 14 amino acids. Trimming cost V 2 bases and J 9 bases, with 16 bases left between them. CDR3 sequence reads: CASSEWGGQGKAFF. CDR3 nucleotides: TGTGCCAGCAGTGAATGGGGCGGGCAGGGAAAAGCTTTCTTT.

The rearrangement links TRBV30 to TRBJ1-1; maybe TRBD1 (6 bases). CDR1 is GTSNPN, CDR2 SVGIG, per germline (reference sequence). The CDR3 consists of 11 residues. With 4 bases removed from V and 5 bases from J, the gap between germline ends came to 8 bases. This chain's CDR3 is CAWKGGTEAFF. The CDR3, as DNA: TGTGCCTGGAAGGGGGGTACTGAAGCTTTCTTT.

This CDR3 reads CASSPIAGVGNEQFF. CDR3 DNA sequence: TGTGCCAGCAGCCCAATAGCGGGGGTCGGGAATGAGCAGTTCTTC. The chain joins TRBV7-2 to TRBJ2-1, with 9 bases identical to TRBD2. The V gene end was trimmed by 5 bases and the J gene end by 7 bases; junction bases not matched to a gene: 9. CDR1 is SGHTA and CDR2 is FQGNSA in the germline V gene. CDR3 length: 15 residues.

J is TRBJ2-1 and V is TRBV30; 8 bases match TRBD2. V shed 3 bases, J shed 4 bases, and the junction held 14 bases outside the gene matches. The CDR3 is 17 amino acids. CDR1 is GTSNPN, CDR2 SVGIG, per germline (reference sequence). CDR3 amino acids: CAWRGGAGGGWYNEQFF. CDR3 sequence (DNA): TGTGCCTGGAGGGGTGGTGCGGGAGGTGGCTGGTACAATGAGCAGTTCTTC.

In DNA, the CDR3 is TGCGCCAGCAGCCAAGAGCTAGCGGGTGGGGTGTATTTT. This gives the protein CASSQELAGGVYF. The genes are TRBV4-1 and TRBJ2-3, with 8 bases lining up with TRBD2. The V and J ends lost 0 bases and 14 bases, in that order; junction bases with no gene match: 7. Germline values: CDR1 MGHRA, CDR2 YSYEKL. The CDR3 runs 13 residues.

This chain connects TRBV19 to TRBJ2-7; 14 bases line up with TRBD2. Germline assignment: CDR1 LNHDA and CDR2 SQIVND (reference sequence). This CDR3 is built from 18 residues. Losses at the gene ends were 5 bases for V and 2 bases for J; bases not matched to a gene: 11. Here the CDR3 reads CASSPPGTSGRVTYEQYF. CDR3 DNA: TGTGCCAGTAGTCCCCCCGGGACTAGCGGGAGAGTTACCTACGAGCAGTACTTC.